What follows is one T cell receptor (beta chain) and its context. Its specific antigen is unknown. Nothing much larger sits one base from this clone, and base qualities are not available. In the paper's terms, the treatment or condition label means: approximately 10-day PBMC culture with coronavirus spike peptide pools or control peptides (ViraFEST assay). The ViraFEST assay was used in the study, in which antigen-specific T cells were expanded with peptide pools and expanded clonotypes were subsequently identified by TCR sequencing. The convalescent patients' positive SARS-CoV-2 PCR tests were from March to December 2020, which was before the Alpha, Beta and Delta variants emerged in the United States. Each well held fewer than 2.5 million PBMCs cultured with 9 to 10 ug/ml peptide pools in IMDM containing approximately 4.8% human AB serum and roughly 10 IU/ml IL-2. Half of the culture medium was replaced with fresh IL-2-containing medium on days 3 and 7. After 10 days of culture, CD4+ T cells were isolated by negative selection using the EasySep CD4+ T cell isolation kit. PBMCs were separated from whole blood using Ficoll-Paque Plus gradient centrifugation and then either used fresh or cryopreserved at -140C. In general, triplicate wells were set up for every culture condition.

The data originate from a study of vaccination and CD4 T cells after COVID-19 (dated by TCRdb to the early 2020s). Notes on the research overall: Convalescent patients had a positive SARS-CoV-2 result on nasal swab PCR, and of these patients, under ten had mild disease and one had severe disease. Each participant got two doses of either the Pfizer-BioNTech BNT162b2 vaccine (n=8) or the Moderna mRNA-1273 vaccine (n=2). Post-COVID blood samples from convalescent patients were collected a median of roughly 100 days after diagnosis, with a range of 35 to 161 days. Post-vaccine blood samples were collected a median of approximately 72 days after the second vaccine dose, ranging from roughly 12 to 241 days. In under twelve COVID-19 convalescent patients and a few infection-naive healthy vaccine recipients, researchers compared the spike-specific CD4+ TCR repertoire from before mRNA vaccination with the repertoire from after. For stimulating the cultures, overlapping spike peptide pools were used, derived from SARS-CoV-2 as well as from the common cold coronaviruses HCoV-NL63, HCoV-OC43 and HCoV-229E. As controls, cultures received a CEFX viral epitope pool (the positive control), an HIV-1 Nef peptide pool (the negative control), or no peptide at all. Six males and four females were included in the convalescent cohort, with two Hispanic individuals, seven Caucasians, two Asians and one multiracial person represented.

Results the study describes overall, beyond this receptor: Only a relatively small number of convalescent patients were included in the study, and early timepoints following natural infection were not analyzed. An increase in the median number of SARS-CoV-2-reactive clonotypes from approximately 21 after infection to 38 after vaccination was observed, but the change was not found to be significant. Among convalescent patients, a median approximately 88% of the SARS-CoV-2-reactive clones seen after vaccination appeared only after vaccination, which suggests priming specific to the vaccine. Of the vaccine-specific clones found in convalescent patients, nearly all (304 of 307) were mono-reactive for SARS-CoV-2 spike instead of being cross-reactive with common cold coronaviruses.

Between the V and J ends, shortened by 0 bases and 11 bases respectively, the junction contains 19 bases. CDR1 is given as MNHEY and CDR2 as SVGEGT, both from the germline V gene. The CDR3 starts with the cysteine, ends with the phenylalanine, and has 15 residues. Kept here is only the CDR3 DNA, which spans 45 bases and is read in frame from base 1. The library was made by PCR. DNA from cultured CD4+ T cells was subjected to TCR sequencing with the Oncomine TCR Beta short-read assay at the Johns Hopkins FTIC core. Genomic DNA was extracted from the cultured CD4+ T cells with the QIAamp micro DNA kit. Oncomine TCR Beta libraries from cultured CD4+ T cells were pooled with unique dual indexes and sequenced on an Illumina iSeq 100. Per the original workflow: Non-productive sequences were removed, and CDR3s not starting with C, not ending with F or W, or shorter than 7 amino acids were discarded. Antigen-specific clonotypes were identified with the MANAFEST web application by comparing peptide-stimulated wells with reference and other culture wells. An FDR below 0.05, an odds ratio above 5, and a productive frequency above 0.1% in at least two of three replicate wells were required for clones to be considered positive. A clonotype counted as cross-reactive if it showed significant expansion both in the SARS-CoV-2 spike wells and in at least one common cold coronavirus spike condition. Levenshtein distances (stringdist) and unrooted phylogenetic trees (ape) in R version 3.6.1 were used to assess CDR3 homology. TCRdb ran its own pipeline on the public reads, namely fastp trimming at Q25 and MiXCR clone calling, and kept in-frame beta chains. Rows merge per CDR3 protein into single entries with the most common DNA and genes. What appears here as the V and J calls and clone size reflects TCRdb's work, not the paper's. Counted in this sample were more than 20,000 distinct CDR3 sequences; under 75% of them appeared once. The top ten clones comprise around 7.9% of the sample.

The clonotype originates from a human donor who had recovered from COVID-19. The chain is encoded by TRBV6-2 or TRBV6-3 joined to TRBJ1-1, and the D gene may be TRBD1, 5 bases matching. The sequenced sample was CD4+ T cells from blood, cultured in vitro. Here the CDR3 is given as CASSYSGVEGLSAFF. The DNA is as follows: TGTGCCAGCAGTTACTCGGGGGTCGAGGGTCTCAGCGCTTTCTTT.